This TCR beta chain was retrieved from a study of blood T cell repertoires in COVID-19. Study-wide context: PBMCs, B-cell-depleted T cells, or T cells provided the cDNA or gDNA that made up the material.

Germline assignment: CDR1 SGHDT and CDR2 YYEEEE. The CDR3 contains 13 residues. Trimming cost V 5 bases and J 1 base, with 10 bases left between them. Participants spanned ages about 18 to 90 years and resided in about 25 US areas. Cohorts were based on clinical histories the participants reported. In the source study's methods: How many nucleated cells were present was estimated from reference gene primer amplification. Clones were read by immunoSEQ multiplex PCR, and TCRdb kept only the in-frame ones, dropping some. D and trimming were read from the DNA, whereas the V and J calls and clone size are those reported in that table. The sample holds 350,000 to 400,000 clones, more than 70% seen once.

The source material was PBMCs or T cells enriched from blood (not recorded which). The V and J genes are TRBV5-6 and TRBJ2-7; the D gene is possibly TRBD2 (6 bases). The origin of this receptor is a middle-aged man in a cohort exposed to, infected with or recovered from COVID-19 (not recorded which). The CDR3 DNA sequence: TGTGCCAGCAGTTGGCGGGGATCCTACGAGCAGTACTTC. Protein sequence: CASSWRGSYEQYF.